A single sample is the source of the 5 T cell receptor beta chains below, sequenced in a study of T cells in Graves' hyperthyroidism and ophthalmopathy. Amplification of TCR beta CDR3 regions used RNA as the template. A first-round RT-PCR of the TCR CDR3 used the HTBI primer set. One entry per CDR3 protein results from TCRdb running MiXCR on the multiplex PCR reads. The sample carries about 560,000 distinct CDR3 sequences, 16% recorded once. The sequenced sample was blood. The receptor set was obtained from a woman younger than 35 with Graves' hyperthyroidism.

Ten or more counts support this clonotype. This chain uses TRBV2 with TRBJ2-1; TRBD2 agrees at 10 bases. The germline V gene encodes CDR1 SNHLY and CDR2 FYNNEI. Germline trimming cut 3 bases from V and 0 bases from J; bases unmatched to any gene: 11. This CDR3 spans 19 amino acids. CDR3 in amino acids: CASSENSGGPLSSYNEQFF. The CDR3 DNA follows: TGTGCCAGCAGTGAGAATAGCGGGGGGCCCTTAAGCTCCTACAATGAGCAGTTCTTC.

This chain links TRBV24-1 with TRBJ2-5; D gene unclear. Germline CDR1 reads KGHDR; CDR2 reads SFDVKD. The V end lost 1 base, the J end lost 0 bases, and 8 bases lay between the germline ends. CDR3 length: 15 amino acids. The CDR3 nucleotides are TGTGCCACCAGTGATTTTGGGCGGAACCAAGAGACCCAGTACTTC. Amino acid sequence: CATSDFGRNQETQYF.

This clonotype was seen only a few times. The chain is built from TRBV6-1 and TRBJ1-1; possible D gene TRBD1, 5 bases. Germline lookup yields CDR1 MNHNS and CDR2 SASEGT. With 4 bases removed from V and 3 bases from J, the gap between germline ends came to 18 bases. This CDR3 is built from 16 residues. The CDR3 DNA is TGTGCCAGCAGTGCTCAGGGCATGAATTGGCACACTGAAGCTTTCTTT. It translates to CASSAQGMNWHTEAFF.

The chain carries TRBV24-1 and TRBJ2-7; D is possibly TRBD2 (6 bases). Looked up from germline, CDR1 is KGHDR and CDR2 is SFDVKD. The CDR3 loop spans 16 amino acids. The V and J ends lost 2 bases and 2 bases respectively, with 15 bases between them. This CDR3 is CATSDSQGREAYEQYF. In DNA form, the CDR3 reads TGTGCCACCAGTGATTCGCAGGGTAGGGAGGCCTACGAGCAGTACTTC.

The table lists this clonotype with many counts. The rearrangement uses TRBV12-3 or TRBV12-4 and TRBJ1-2, with D uncertain. The CDR3 consists of 16 residues. The V and J ends lost 0 bases and 8 bases respectively, with 19 bases between them. The CDR3 spells CASSLAPAARLPGYTF. The CDR3 nucleotides read TGTGCCAGCAGTTTAGCGCCCGCAGCCCGCCTCCCCGGCTACACCTTC.